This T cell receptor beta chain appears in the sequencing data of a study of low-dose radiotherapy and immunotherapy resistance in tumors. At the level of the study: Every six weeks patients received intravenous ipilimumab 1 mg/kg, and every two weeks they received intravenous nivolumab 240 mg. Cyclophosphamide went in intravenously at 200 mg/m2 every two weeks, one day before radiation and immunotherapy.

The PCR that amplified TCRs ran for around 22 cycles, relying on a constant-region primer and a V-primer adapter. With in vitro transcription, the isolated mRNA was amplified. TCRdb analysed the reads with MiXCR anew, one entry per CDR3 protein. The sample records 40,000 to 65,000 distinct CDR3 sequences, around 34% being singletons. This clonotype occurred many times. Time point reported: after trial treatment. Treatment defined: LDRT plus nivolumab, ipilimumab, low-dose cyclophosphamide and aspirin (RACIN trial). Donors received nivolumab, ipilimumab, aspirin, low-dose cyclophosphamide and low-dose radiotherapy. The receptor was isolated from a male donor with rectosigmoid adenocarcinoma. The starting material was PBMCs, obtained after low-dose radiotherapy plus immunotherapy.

The CDR3 loop reads CSVRTGNGYTF. CDR3 nucleotide sequence: TGCAGCGTTCGGACAGGGAATGGCTACACCTTC. The chain is built from TRBV29-1 and TRBJ1-2; 8 nucleotides line up with TRBD1. The germline V gene has CDR1 SQVTM and CDR2 ANQGSEA. The CDR3 covers 11 residues. V shed 5 bases and J 6 bases; nucleotides not matched to a gene: 2.